This entry concerns a single T cell receptor (beta chain). Its antigen is as yet unknown. The sample originates from a study of a mutant IDH1 vaccine in newly diagnosed glioma. The data were produced by immunoSEQ multiplex PCR, yet TCRdb's version contains in-frame clones alone and is incomplete. The sample has about 28,000 clones, roughly 90% seen once; the top ten hold approximately 3.3%. Described time point: week 5, during vaccination. Vaccine doses each comprised 300 ug of mutant IDH1 20-mer peptide, with topical imiquimod. Germline assignment: CDR1 MDHEN and CDR2 SYDVKM. Deletions cut 8 bases from V and 0 bases from J, with 17 bases between. The CDR3 covers 16 residues.

The V and J genes are TRBV28 and TRBJ1-5; D perhaps matches TRBD1 (5 bases). The receptor was derived from a woman in her forties with glioma. Some clones in this sample may be carry-over from other donors' samples. The sequencing used peripheral blood mononuclear cells (PBMCs), collected from a glioma patient whose treatment included an IDH1 peptide vaccine. CDR3 nucleotides: TGTGCCAGCGGGGGGACCTGGGGGAATAGCAATCAGCCCCAGCATTTT. As protein: CASGGTWGNSNQPQHF.